Included here is one T cell receptor beta chain sequence, with context. The specificity of this receptor is unknown. These data come from a study of T cells expressing NK-cell markers (dated by TCRdb to about 2020). General notes on the study: Three sorted T-cell subsets (CD3+CD56+NKG2C+, CD3+CD56+NKG2C- and CD3+CD56-NKG2C+) from several donors had their TCR beta-chain repertoires profiled. Randomly selected healthy volunteers, three men and five women, were used as the eight sequenced donors. Illumina HiSeq 2000/2500, MiSeq or NextSeq was used to sequence libraries as 2 x 150 bp reads. Of the eight sequenced donors, seven were found to be HCMV-seropositive and one was found to be HCMV-seronegative.

To determine HCMV serostatus, a commercial ELISA kit was used to detect HCMV-specific IgG in serum. Peripheral blood mononuclear cells were isolated from blood by Ficoll density gradient centrifugation. The instrument was an Illumina HiSeq 2000. TCR beta cDNA libraries were made by 5'RACE template switching that added a universal primer site and unique molecular identifiers. cDNA synthesis was primed from the TCR beta constant segment and was followed by two successive PCR amplification steps. Per the authors' processing: MIGEC handled demultiplexing of the reads and grouping by UMI, while MiTCR was used to assemble and quantify clonotypes. To exclude erroneous sequences, only TCR cDNA sequences supported by at least two reads were retained. The tcR package was used for downstream repertoire analysis, and clonotypes were matched between fractions using CDR3 nucleotide sequence together with V segment. VDJmatch was used to annotate antigen specificity against VDJdb, with one amino acid substitution in CDR3 permitted. Following reprocessing of the reads by TCRdb, the data hold one row per CDR3 protein sequence and no DNA is available. The V and J calls were not made by the authors but by TCRdb's processing. The sample's own table lists a few hundred thousand distinct CDR3 sequences. The top ten constitute approximately 3.6% of the sample.

CDR3 length: 13 amino acids, cysteine to phenylalanine. The coding DNA is unavailable. CDR1 and CDR2 were assigned from the germline V gene as SGHRS and YFSETQ. Summary of the overall study and its limitations: Those dominant clonotypes were again the most abundant among CD3+CD56-NKG2C+ cells in a handful of donors, at roughly 28.3-65%. For six donors, the dominant CD3+CD56+NKG2C+ clonotypes were among the top 10 CD8+ clonotypes and accounted for about 1.0-8% of CD8+ T cells. Whether the expanded NKG2C-expressing T cell clones were specific for HCMV antigens was left unclear.

The clonotype originates from a man between 18 and 29 years old in good health. Donor details come from another sample of the same person, matched by shared clones. The chain links TRBV5-1 with TRBJ2-3; TCRdb reports TRBD1, a call that lacks DNA to check it against. The sample consisted of blood T cells: a sorted CD56 or NKG2C T cell subset, CD4+ or CD8+ T cells, or bulk PBMC T cells (not recorded which). The CDR3 sequence is CASSTGAQYTQYF.